The 7 T cell receptor beta chains given below trace back to one sample, sequenced in a study of post-analysis software for immune sequencing data. Study-wide points: Patients showed TRBV5-6, TRBV5-1 and TRBV20-1 among 4 or 5 TRBV segments more frequent than in controls.

These TCRs are of unknown antigen specificity. Included in the TCR beta cDNA libraries were unique molecular identifiers. TCRdb reprocessed the PCR reads with MiXCR, giving one entry per CDR3 protein. The sample has hundreds of thousands of distinct CDR3 sequences; approximately 59% are singletons. Sequenced material: blood. All receptors come from a girl aged 2-10 years with multiple sclerosis.

Of note for this clonotype: A read error may account for a junction end that differs from germline. The genes are TRBV11-2 and TRBJ2-5, with 11 bases identical to TRBD2. The germline V gene has CDR1 SGHAT and CDR2 FQNNGV. The CDR3 has 17 amino acids. CDR3 sequence: CASSLSSGGTIQETQYF. CDR3 DNA: TGCGCCAGCAGCTTATCTAGCGGGGGGACTATCCAAGAGACCCAGTACTTC.

The rearrangement links TRBV28 to TRBJ2-1; the D is unclear. Deletions cut 8 bases from V and 6 bases from J, with 8 bases between. The CDR3 has 11 residues. Per germline, CDR1 MDHEN and CDR2 SYDVKM. This CDR3 is CASGAFNEQFF. In DNA, the CDR3 is TGTGCCAGCGGAGCCTTCAATGAGCAGTTCTTC.

The chain employs TRBV5-1 and TRBJ2-1; 11 bases are a match to TRBD2. J lost 6 bases, V lost 7 bases, and 3 bases had no gene match. This CDR3 comprises 13 residues. The V gene's germline CDR1 is SGHRS and CDR2 YFSETQ. The CDR3 nucleotides read TGCGCCAGCGGACTAGCGGGCGGCAATGAGCAGTTCTTC. It yields the protein CASGLAGGNEQFF.

This clonotype was detected a few times. The chain uses TRBV20-1 and TRBJ2-1; TRBD2 agrees at 12 bases. With 3 bases clipped from V and 3 bases from J, the junction kept 6 bases outside the gene matches. This CDR3 spans 16 amino acids. CDR1 DFQATT and CDR2 SNEGSKA come from the germline V gene (reference sequence). CDR3 residues: CSASRLAGARYNEQFF. In DNA, the CDR3 is TGCAGTGCTAGCAGACTAGCGGGAGCACGCTACAATGAGCAGTTCTTC.

This chain links TRBV6-5 with TRBJ2-1; the D gene is possibly TRBD2 (5 bases). Trimming stripped 2 bases from V and 0 bases from J, with 23 bases between. The CDR3 is 20 residues long. The germline V gene has CDR1 MNHEY and CDR2 SVGAGI. The CDR3 loop reads CASSYGASRFAARSYNEQFF. CDR3 nucleotides: TGTGCCAGCAGTTACGGCGCTAGCAGGTTCGCCGCTCGCTCCTACAATGAGCAGTTCTTC.

A remark on this clonotype: It may be a read error: a sequence one base away is much more abundant. This rearrangement joins TRBV27 to TRBJ1-2; 8 bases line up with TRBD1. In germline, CDR1 is MNHEY, CDR2 SMNVEV (reference sequence). V trimming: 4 bases; J trimming: 8 bases; junction bases outside the gene matches: 9. CDR3 length: 14 residues. In DNA form, the CDR3 reads TGTGCCAGCAGTTCATCGGACAGGGTTAGAGGCTACACCTTC. It yields the protein CASSSSDRVRGYTF.

J is TRBJ1-5 and V is TRBV6-2 or TRBV6-3; no clear D gene. The CDR3 runs 12 residues. Deletions cut 6 bases from V and 7 bases from J, with 10 bases between. Germline CDR1 reads MNHEY; CDR2 reads SVGEGT. CDR3 nucleotide sequence: TGTGCCAGCAGGAGAGTAGGACAGCCCCAGCATTTT. It codes for CASRRVGQPQHF.